The clone carrying this TCR beta chain was recorded a few times. What it binds is unknown. Multiplex touch-down PCR with TRB-A/B primers amplified rearranged V-D-J TRB sequences. TCRdb used MiXCR to reprocess the multiplex PCR reads, holding one entry per CDR3 protein. This sample yields 1,700 or so distinct CDR3 sequences, of which about two fifths are seen a single time; approximately 38% belongs to the top ten. This sample stems from a study of T cell repertoires in aging, cancer and after chemotherapy. Notes on the study in general: In each cancer cohort, median generation probability increased across chemotherapy, suggesting thymic output rebounded.

Amplification of TCR beta used genomic DNA extracted from peripheral blood. CDR1 is SGHAT, CDR2 FQNNGV, per germline. CDR3 length: 11 residues. The V end was cut by 2 bases, the J end by 3 bases, with 0 bases between. The receptor's source is a human donor with a solid tumor. This chain connects TRBV11-2 to TRBJ2-3; D is unresolved. Sequenced: blood. CDR3: CASSLTDTQYF. The CDR3 DNA reads TGTGCCAGCAGCTTAACAGATACGCAGTATTTT. The whole variable domain, filled in from reference TRBV11-2 and TRBJ2-3, reads EAGVAQSPRYKIIEKRQSVAFWCNPISGHATLYWYQQILGQGPKLLIQFQNNGVVDDSQLPKDRFSAERLKGVDSTLKIQPAKLEDSAVYLCASSLTDTQYFGPGTRLTVL.